One and the same sample provided the 8 T cell receptor beta chains below, sequenced in a study of blood T cells in healthy people across ages. A J-beta primer mix and a sample-barcoded 5' primer were used in a second PCR of about 7 to 12 cycles. TCRdb reprocessed the 5' RACE reads via MiXCR and lists one record per CDR3 protein. The top ten hold 7.7% of the sample, which has around 1.7 million distinct CDR3 sequences, over 25% seen once. Sequenced material: blood. These receptors came from a woman under 40 in good health.

This clonotype was recorded a few times. The CDR3 reads CASSLDGPRNTEAFF. The CDR3 nucleotides read TGTGCCAGCAGCTTAGACGGACCCAGGAACACTGAAGCTTTCTTT. V usage is TRBV7-9 and J usage is TRBJ1-1; D is unresolved. The CDR3 has 15 residues. Trimming cost V 1 base and J 1 base, with 10 bases left between them. Germline CDR1 SEHNR, CDR2 FQNEAQ (reference sequence). Full variable domain (rest looked up from reference TRBV7-9 and TRBJ1-1): DTGVSQNPRHKITKRGQNVTFRCDPISEHNRLYWYRQTLGQGPEFLTYFQNEAQLEKSRLLSDRFSAERPKGSFSTLEIQRTEQGDSAMYLCASSLDGPRNTEAFFGQGTRLTVV.

With respect to this clonotype: This may stem from a read error, because a much larger clone lies one nucleotide away. The chain is built from TRBV7-2 and TRBJ2-5, with D unresolved. Germline V gives CDR1 SGHTA, CDR2 FQGNSA. This CDR3 has 16 residues. Trimming removed 2 bases from V and 5 bases from J, with 18 bases in between. CDR3 sequence (DNA): TGTACCAGCAGCTTAATCCCCAGCCCCTCGAGGGAGACCCAGTACTTC. This gives the protein CTSSLIPSPSRETQYF.

This clonotype was recorded at least ten times. The chain joins TRBV7-3 to TRBJ2-1; 12 bases align to TRBD2. Germline-derived CDR1 and CDR2 are SGHTA and FQGTGA. The trim removed 4 bases at V and 6 bases at J, leaving 4 bases unmatched. The CDR3 has 15 residues. Here the CDR3 DNA reads TGTGCCAGCAGCTCTAGCGGGGGGGCCTTCAATGAGCAGTTCTTC. It encodes CASSSSGGAFNEQFF.

The CDR3 DNA reads as TGTGCCAGCAGTTTCGGGTTGGGGGCGAGAGGTATCTATGGCTACACCTTC. This translates into CASSFGLGARGIYGYTF. This sequence joins TRBV28 and TRBJ1-2; the D gene is possibly TRBD1 (6 bases). The length of the CDR3 is 17 residues. Trimming removed 3 bases at V and 4 bases at J, with 21 bases between. Per germline, CDR1 MDHEN and CDR2 SYDVKM.

This chain joins TRBV27 and TRBJ2-1; the D call may be TRBD1 or TRBD2 (5 bases each). The V and J ends lost 0 bases and 13 bases respectively, with 16 bases between them. Germline values: CDR1 MNHEY, CDR2 SMNVEV (reference sequence). The CDR3 is made up of 14 amino acids. CDR3 DNA sequence: TGTGCCAGCAGTTTATCAACGGGCTTAGGGACCCAGTTCTTC. It is translated as CASSLSTGLGTQFF.

This clonotype was picked up many times. This sequence joins TRBV20-1 and TRBJ2-1; TRBD2 matches at 7 bases. The CDR3 spans 17 residues. Losses at the gene ends were 1 base for V and 0 bases for J; bases not matched to a gene: 9. Per germline, CDR1 DFQATT and CDR2 SNEGSKA (reference sequence). The CDR3 nucleotides are TGCAGTGCTAGAGTTTTGGGAGGGCAAATCTCCTACAATGAGCAGTTCTTC. Amino acid sequence: CSARVLGGQISYNEQFF.

The V and J genes are TRBV19 and TRBJ2-1; TRBD1 aligns across 10 bases. The trim removed 1 base at V and 7 bases at J, leaving 4 bases unmatched. This CDR3 region has 15 residues. Germline V gene data show CDR1 as LNHDA and CDR2 as SQIVND (reference sequence). CDR3 in amino acids: CASSIVTGGENEQFF. The CDR3 coding sequence is TGTGCCAGTAGTATAGTGACAGGGGGCGAAAATGAGCAGTTCTTC.

This clonotype was detected ten times or more. This sequence joins TRBV29-1 and TRBJ2-1; 7 nucleotides match TRBD2. This CDR3 spans 14 amino acids. Germline loops: CDR1 SQVTM, CDR2 ANQGSEA. V lost 7 bases to trimming and J lost 9 bases; unmatched junction nucleotides: 15. CDR3 protein: CSAREGGRSIEQFF. CDR3 bases: TGCAGCGCCCGAGAGGGAGGGCGGTCCATTGAGCAGTTCTTC.